This T cell receptor (beta chain) was identified during a study of OX40 agonist ivuxolimab in advanced cancers. Study as a whole: Dose-escalation patients suffered from hepatocellular carcinoma, melanoma, renal cell or head and neck cancer. Partial responses occurred in Three dose-escalation patients, one with hepatocellular carcinoma and two with cutaneous melanoma. Study-level points and caveats: On average, CD8+ T cells had more expanded clones than CD4+. Also present in some nonresponders was a low level of normalized T-cell clonal expansion.

TCRdb keeps only in-frame clones here, not all; method: immunoSEQ multiplex PCR. The data hold fewer than 55,000 clones, with approximately 87% observed a single time. V was clipped by 6 bases and J by 3 bases, with 24 bases between them. The CDR3 is made up of 17 amino acids. Germline CDR1 MDHEN, CDR2 SYDVKM. Worth noting for this clone: Its specificity is unknown.

The source was CD4+ or CD8+ T cells sorted from blood, collected in a trial of the OX40 agonist ivuxolimab. This TCR was sampled from an adult with an advanced solid tumor such as melanoma, head and neck, liver or kidney cancer. The rearrangement joins TRBV28 to TRBJ2-7, with unresolved D. The CDR3 DNA reads as TGTGCCAGCAGCACTCGATTAATAGGCGGCAAGAGCTACGAGCAGTACTTC. This gives the protein CASSTRLIGGKSYEQYF.